The rows below give T cell receptor beta chains drawn from one sample of a study of human T cells and chemical hapten exposure. TCRdb reprocessed the RACE reads via MiXCR and lists one record per CDR3 protein. The data hold more than 150,000 distinct CDR3 sequences, with about 25% observed a single time. The specimen was whole blood, collected in connection with sensitization to the hapten diphenylcyclopropenone (DPC). The receptor source for this set is a woman between 35 and 50 years old with alopecia areata. Some clones in this sample may be carry-over from other donors' samples. Each CDR3 is given without its conserved first and last residue. The D gene is left open where the match is weak.

v_call d_call cdr3_aa
TRBV6-2/TRBV6-3 TRBD2 ASSRTSGSYNEQF
TRBV19 TRBD1 ASSLNYLPGQGAKYEQF
TRBV29-1 NA SVRGAKNIQY
TRBV29-1 NA SVDSGVVETQY
TRBV12-3/TRBV12-4 NA ASGPPLGSGNTIY
TRBV7-2 TRBD2 ASSGGGLLTGELF
TRBV28 NA AIVSNYGYT
TRBV29-1 TRBD1 SAGGVTGGLTDTQY
TRBV6-5 NA ASSYSGSYNEQF
TRBV9 NA ASSSSGQGHGYT
TRBV10-3 TRBD2 AISVDMPGLATSIQY
TRBV29-1 TRBD1 SAEGQGAGNEQF
TRBV20-1 TRBD2 SARDQVSGRSGLY
TRBV5-1 NA ASSLAGGKETQY
TRBV6-6 TRBD1 ASSPRDSLEAF
TRBV28 TRBD1 ASRMTGSETQY
TRBV10-3 TRBD2 AIRRGTNTGELF
TRBV10-2 NA ASRDRPSTDTQY
TRBV7-2 NA ASSLEGPYPTDTQY
TRBV29-1 TRBD1 SAGGPRGSQETQY
TRBV6-4 NA ASRNPGDTQY
TRBV28 TRBD1 ASTGQGLAKNIQY
TRBV7-2 NA ASSPTMNTEAF
TRBV2 NA ASSAADTQY
TRBV29-1 NA SVVPGTDEQF
TRBV6-1 NA ASSVPTEAF
TRBV4-1 TRBD2 ASSRTPGLARDNEQF
TRBV7-3 NA ASSLTSFGDTQY
TRBV4-2 NA ASSQTVGTFSYEQY
TRBV10-3 TRBD1 AISYGTANYEQY
TRBV6-5 NA ASSSGGHGGQPNQPQH
TRBV20-1 NA SARDITEAYEQY
TRBV4-2 NA ASSQEGGDYGYT
TRBV29-1 TRBD1 SVLGDRGPPYEQY
TRBV6-1 NA ASSEAIISNYQPQH
TRBV29-1 NA SVEDEGWGYT
TRBV4-1 NA ASSLRTASSTDTQY
TRBV29-1 TRBD1 SALLTGGESEAF
TRBV11-3 NA ASSLRGAEAF
TRBV12-3/TRBV12-4 NA ASSREAEQIH
TRBV6-6 NA ASSYGQSRAQH
TRBV12-3/TRBV12-4 NA ASSYTGLPNSPLH
TRBV28 NA ASSFISRVAKNIQY
TRBV6-1 TRBD1 ASSEVGTDNQPQH
TRBV11-1 NA ASSLRGGGGNQF
TRBV9 TRBD1 ASSSEGAGAYNEQF
TRBV15 NA ATSRDLDISSGNTIY
TRBV12-3/TRBV12-4 NA ASSFVSTGSDPQH
TRBV11-2 NA ASSLGDKLSNQPQH